This TCR beta chain is from a study of T-cell memory formation after mild COVID-19. It was 5'RACE with constant-segment primers that produced the TCR alpha and TCR beta cDNA libraries, which carried sample barcodes and UMIs. MiXCR was run by TCRdb on the 5' RACE reads, yielding one entry per CDR3 protein. Altogether roughly 86,000 distinct CDR3 sequences are present, about 13% being singletons, with the ten largest covering 27%. The V gene's germline CDR1 is MGHDK and CDR2 SYGVNS. V dropped 2 bases and J dropped 2 bases, with 5 bases sitting between them. The CDR3 sequence is 13 residues long. The source is an adult woman who had mild COVID-19 (a few samples of this study predate the infection). Cell type and time point are not known. V and J are TRBV25-1 and TRBJ2-3, with D hard to call. Specimen: PBMCs or a T cell subset sorted from them (not recorded which). CDR3: CASSELSTDTQYF. The CDR3 bases are TGTGCCAGCAGTGAACTTTCCACAGATACGCAGTATTTT. The full variable domain, rest sourced from reference TRBV25-1 and TRBJ2-3, is EADIYQTPRYLVIGTGKKITLECSQTMGHDKMYWYQQDPGMELHLIHYSYGVNSTEKGDLSSESTVSRIRTEHFPLTLESARPSHTSQYLCASSELSTDTQYFGPGTRLTVL.